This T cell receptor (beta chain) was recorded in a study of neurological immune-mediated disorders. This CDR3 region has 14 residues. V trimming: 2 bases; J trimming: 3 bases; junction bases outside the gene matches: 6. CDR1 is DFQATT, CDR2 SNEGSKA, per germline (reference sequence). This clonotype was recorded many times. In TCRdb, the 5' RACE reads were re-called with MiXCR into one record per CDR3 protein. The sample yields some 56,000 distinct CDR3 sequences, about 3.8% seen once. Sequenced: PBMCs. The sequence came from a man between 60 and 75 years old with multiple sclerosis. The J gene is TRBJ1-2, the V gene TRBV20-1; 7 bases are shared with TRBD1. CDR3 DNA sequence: TGCAGTGCTAGAACGCGGGACAGAGACTATGGCTACACCTTC. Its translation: CSARTRDRDYGYTF.